The clone carrying this T cell receptor beta chain was seen only a few times. The CDR3 covers 13 residues. CDR1 is MGHRA, CDR2 YSYEKL, per germline. The V end lost 4 bases, the J end lost 4 bases, and 10 bases lay between the germline ends. From the RT-PCR reads, TCRdb called clonotypes with MiXCR, one entry per CDR3 protein. This sample has 150,000 to 200,000 distinct CDR3 sequences, with 24% found just once. This sample is part of a study of patients and donors after allogeneic stem cell transplantation. The sequencing sample was made of blood, either unsorted or a sorted T cell fraction (not recorded which). The chain couples TRBV4-1 to TRBJ1-1; D is undetermined. The receptor was isolated from a human donor who was either an allogeneic HSCT recipient or a stem cell or donor lymphocyte infusion donor (not recorded which). It is not recorded whose cells these are; they may come from a transplant donor. The CDR3 region is CASSPGMGTEAFF. For the CDR3, the DNA is TGCGCCAGCAGCCCCGGTATGGGCACTGAAGCTTTCTTT.